This T cell receptor (beta chain) was identified in a study of TIL therapy for anti-PD-1-resistant metastatic lung cancer. Study information: Tumors had a median PD-L1 proportion score of approximately 5.5%. Most patients had lung adenocarcinoma; a few tumors were EGFR-mutant, two ALK-rearranged; half smoked currently or formerly. Findings and caveats of the study: Patients were highly selected, enriched for treatment-naive, never-smoker and oncogene-addicted cases.

Regarding time point: pre-treatment sample, taken before nivolumab and TIL therapy. Tumor tissue came from excised metastases, mostly pleural nodules or supraclavicular lymph nodes. This CDR3 comprises 15 residues. The germline V and J ends were trimmed by 2 bases and 0 bases, with 10 bases remaining between them. The germline V gene has CDR1 SGHNT and CDR2 YYREEE (reference sequence). About this clone: No antigen is known for it.

This was the immunoSEQ v3 assay. Sequencing depth was about 2 million read pairs for survey level, about 5-6 million for deep. Sequencing was performed with immunoSEQ multiplex PCR; in TCRdb, only in-frame clones are kept and a portion is missing. The sample lists about 95,000 clones; just over 65% were seen once. This receptor was identified in a person between 25 and 79 years old with non-small cell lung cancer. V and J are TRBV5-4 and TRBJ2-3; unclear D gene. Sample: tumor tissue, taken at baseline. The CDR3 region has the DNA TGTGCCAGCAGCTTAGCACTCCCCAGCACAGATACGCAGTATTTT. The encoded protein is CASSLALPSTDTQYF.